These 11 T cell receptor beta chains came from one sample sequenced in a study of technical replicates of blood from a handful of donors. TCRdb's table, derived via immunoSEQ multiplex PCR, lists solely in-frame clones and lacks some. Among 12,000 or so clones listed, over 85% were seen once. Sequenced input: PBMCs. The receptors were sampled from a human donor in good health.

CDR3 DNA sequence: TGTGCCAGCAGTGGCGGGACGGCCGCTCTAGGGCAGTACTTC. This gives the protein CASSGGTAALGQYF. The chain combines TRBV6-1 with TRBJ2-7; TRBD2 might be the D (6 bases). The CDR3 is 14 residues long. Deletions cut 4 bases from V and 9 bases from J, with 19 bases between. CDR1 MNHNS and CDR2 SASEGT come from the germline V gene.

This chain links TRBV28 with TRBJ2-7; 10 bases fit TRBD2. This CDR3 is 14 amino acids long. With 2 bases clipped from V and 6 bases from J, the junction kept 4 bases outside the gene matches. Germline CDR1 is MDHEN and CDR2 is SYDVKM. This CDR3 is CASSLASGRGEQYF. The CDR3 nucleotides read TGTGCCAGCAGTTTAGCTAGCGGGAGAGGCGAGCAGTACTTC.

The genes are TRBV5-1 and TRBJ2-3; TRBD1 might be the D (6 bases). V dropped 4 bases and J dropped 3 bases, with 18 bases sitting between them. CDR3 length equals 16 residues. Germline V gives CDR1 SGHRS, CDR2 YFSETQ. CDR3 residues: CASSNLWGLGTDTQYF. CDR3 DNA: TGCGCCAGCAGCAACCTGTGGGGGCTGGGAACAGATACGCAGTATTTT. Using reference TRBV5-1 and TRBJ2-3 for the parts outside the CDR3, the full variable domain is KAGVTQTPRYLIKTRGQQVTLSCSPISGHRSVSWYQQTPGQGLQFLFEYFSETQRNKGNFPGRFSGRQFSNSRSEMNVSTLELGDSALYLCASSNLWGLGTDTQYFGPGTRLTVL.

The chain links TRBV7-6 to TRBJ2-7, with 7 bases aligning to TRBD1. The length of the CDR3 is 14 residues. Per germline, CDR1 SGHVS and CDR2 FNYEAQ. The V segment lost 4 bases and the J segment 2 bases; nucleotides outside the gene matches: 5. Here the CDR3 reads CASSSPGQTYEQYF. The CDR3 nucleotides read TGTGCCAGCAGCTCCCCGGGACAGACCTACGAGCAGTACTTC.

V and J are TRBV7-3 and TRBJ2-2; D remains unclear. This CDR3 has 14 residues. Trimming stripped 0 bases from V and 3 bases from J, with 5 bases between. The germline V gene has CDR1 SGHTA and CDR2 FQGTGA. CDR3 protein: CASSLTLHTGELFF. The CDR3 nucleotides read TGTGCCAGCAGCTTAACCCTACACACCGGGGAGCTGTTTTTT.

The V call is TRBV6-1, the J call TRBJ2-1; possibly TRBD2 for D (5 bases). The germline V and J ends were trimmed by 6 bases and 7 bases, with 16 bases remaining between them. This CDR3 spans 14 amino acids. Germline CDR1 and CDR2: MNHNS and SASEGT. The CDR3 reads CASSPGYTGNEQFF. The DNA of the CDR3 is TGTGCCAGCAGCCCGGGATACACCGGGAATGAGCAGTTCTTC.

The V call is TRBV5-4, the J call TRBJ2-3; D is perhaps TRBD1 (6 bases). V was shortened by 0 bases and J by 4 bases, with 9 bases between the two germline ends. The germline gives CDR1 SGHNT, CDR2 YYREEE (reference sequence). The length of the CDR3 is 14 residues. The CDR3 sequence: CASSLDEGADTQYF. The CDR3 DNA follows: TGTGCCAGCAGCTTGGACGAGGGGGCAGATACGCAGTATTTT.

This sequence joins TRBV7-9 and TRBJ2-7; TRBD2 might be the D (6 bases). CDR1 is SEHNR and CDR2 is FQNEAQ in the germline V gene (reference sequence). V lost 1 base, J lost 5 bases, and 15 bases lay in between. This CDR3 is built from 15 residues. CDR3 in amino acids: CASSLETRIRDEQYF. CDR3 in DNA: TGTGCCAGCAGCTTAGAGACTAGAATACGCGACGAGCAGTACTTC.

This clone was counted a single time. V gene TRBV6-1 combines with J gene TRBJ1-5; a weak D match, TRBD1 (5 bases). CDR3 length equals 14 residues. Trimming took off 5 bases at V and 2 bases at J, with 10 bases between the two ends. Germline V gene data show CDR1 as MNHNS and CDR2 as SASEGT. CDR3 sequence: CASSLPTGNQPQHF. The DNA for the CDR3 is TGTGCCAGCAGTCTCCCGACAGGCAATCAGCCCCAGCATTTT.

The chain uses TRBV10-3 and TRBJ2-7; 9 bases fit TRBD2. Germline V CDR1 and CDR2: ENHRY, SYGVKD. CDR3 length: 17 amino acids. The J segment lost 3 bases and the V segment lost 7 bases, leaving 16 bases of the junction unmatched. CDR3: CAITEGYMREGLYEQYF. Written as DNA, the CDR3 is TGTGCCATCACGGAGGGTTATATGCGGGAGGGCCTCTACGAGCAGTACTTC.

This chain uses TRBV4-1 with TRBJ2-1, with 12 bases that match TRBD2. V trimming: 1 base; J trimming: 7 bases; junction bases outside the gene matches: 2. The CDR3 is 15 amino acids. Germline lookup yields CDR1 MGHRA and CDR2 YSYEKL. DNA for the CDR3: TGCGCCAGCAGCCAAGGACTAGCGGGAGCGAATGAGCAGTTCTTC. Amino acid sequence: CASSQGLAGANEQFF.